The clone carrying this T cell receptor (beta chain) was seen a handful of times. Germline CDR1 is SGDLS and CDR2 is YYNGEE. The CDR3 has 16 amino acids. Trimming removed 1 base from V and 2 bases from J; junction bases left unmatched: 5. Preparation of the TCRbeta library involved a method that used unique molecular identifiers. TCRdb independently ran MiXCR on the PCR reads; one entry per CDR3 protein. Of 500,000 to 750,000 distinct CDR3 sequences listed, 10% to 15% were seen once; the top ten hold 2% to 2.5%. The entry originates in a study of T-cell reconstitution after alpha-beta-depleted transplantation in children.

Sequenced here: PBMCs, mostly from graft donor cells, sampled 360 days after TCRalphabeta/CD19-depleted stem cell transplant. The sequence was collected from a male patient younger than 18 who had a stem cell transplant for acute myeloid leukemia, so the T cells may come from the graft donor. This chain uses TRBV9 with TRBJ2-3; 9 bases line up with TRBD2. Here the CDR3 DNA reads TGTGCCAGCAGCGTATGGGGGACTAGCACCACAGATACGCAGTATTTT. This codes for CASSVWGTSTTDTQYF.